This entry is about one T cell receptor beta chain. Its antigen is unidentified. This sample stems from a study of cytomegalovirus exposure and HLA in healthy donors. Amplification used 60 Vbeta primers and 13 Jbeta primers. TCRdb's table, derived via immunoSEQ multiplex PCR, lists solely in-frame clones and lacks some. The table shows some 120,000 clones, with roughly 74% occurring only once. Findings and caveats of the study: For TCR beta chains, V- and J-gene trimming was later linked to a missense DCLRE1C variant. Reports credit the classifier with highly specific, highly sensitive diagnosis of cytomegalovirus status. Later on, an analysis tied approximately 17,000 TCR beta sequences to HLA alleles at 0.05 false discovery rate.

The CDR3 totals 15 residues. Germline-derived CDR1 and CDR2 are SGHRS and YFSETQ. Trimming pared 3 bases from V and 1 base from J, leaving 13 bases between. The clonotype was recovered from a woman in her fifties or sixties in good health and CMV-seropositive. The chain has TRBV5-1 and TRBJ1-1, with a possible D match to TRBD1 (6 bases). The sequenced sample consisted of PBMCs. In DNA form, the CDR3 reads TGCGCCAGCAGCTCCCCTTGGACAGAGAACACTGAAGCTTTCTTT. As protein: CASSSPWTENTEAFF.